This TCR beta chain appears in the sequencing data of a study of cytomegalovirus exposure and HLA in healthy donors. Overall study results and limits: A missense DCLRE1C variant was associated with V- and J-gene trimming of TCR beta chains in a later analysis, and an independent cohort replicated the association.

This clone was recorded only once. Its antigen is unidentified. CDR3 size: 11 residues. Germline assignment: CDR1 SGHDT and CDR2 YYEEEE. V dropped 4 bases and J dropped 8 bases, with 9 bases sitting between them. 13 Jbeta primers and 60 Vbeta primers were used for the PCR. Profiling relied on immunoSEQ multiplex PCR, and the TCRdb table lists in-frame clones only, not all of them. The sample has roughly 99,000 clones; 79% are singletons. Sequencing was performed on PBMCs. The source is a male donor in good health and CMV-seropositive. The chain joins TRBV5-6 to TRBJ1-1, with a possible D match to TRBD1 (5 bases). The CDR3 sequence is CASSLPGEAFF. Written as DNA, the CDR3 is TGTGCCAGCAGCCTGCCAGGGGAAGCTTTCTTT.